Described below is a single T cell receptor beta chain sequence and its context. Its antigen is not known. Other DNA sequences from this sample encode an identical CDR3 as well. The data stem from a study of shared clonotypes between healthy human individuals. Findings and caveats of the study: Large sequencing depth failed to make sorted-subset sequencing complete, rarefaction showed.

The study separated CD4+ cells into CD45RA+ naive and CD45RA-negative memory subsets. Each PCR replicate from the sorted subsets contained roughly 210 ng DNA, which is 25,000 to 30,000 T cell genomes. Original analysis: Filtering differed, since immunoSEQ gave only junction sequences and no quality scores. Clones were sequenced by immunoSEQ multiplex PCR, and TCRdb holds only the in-frame ones, with some missing. V and J calls and clone size follow that table, whereas D and trimming were derived from the DNA. The sample carries 2 million to 2.5 million clones, around 92% recorded once. Material for sequencing was naive CD4+ T cells from PBMCs. Subset given: CD45RA+ positively selected. This TCR was sampled from a young man in good health. Some clones in this sample may be carry-over from other donors' samples.

CDR3: CASSLGGDYGYTF. In nucleotides, the CDR3 is TGTGCCAGCAGCTTAGGAGGGGATTATGGCTACACCTTC. The rearrangement uses TRBV11-2 and TRBJ1-2; D possibly corresponds to TRBD1 (5 bases). The CDR3 has 13 amino acids. Trimming removed 1 base at V and 5 bases at J, with 8 bases between. Germline CDR1 SGHAT, CDR2 FQNNGV. Variable domain in full (rest from reference TRBV11-2 and TRBJ1-2): EAGVAQSPRYKIIEKRQSVAFWCNPISGHATLYWYQQILGQGPKLLIQFQNNGVVDDSQLPKDRFSAERLKGVDSTLKIQPAKLEDSAVYLCASSLGGDYGYTFGSGTRLTVV.